A selection of T cell receptor beta chains follows, all from one sample in a study of blood T cell repertoires in COVID-19. TCRdb's table, derived via immunoSEQ multiplex PCR, lists solely in-frame clones and lacks some. Of roughly 200,000 clones in the sample, around 80% were seen once. Sequenced: peripheral blood. These receptors all stem from a woman aged 30 to 39 with COVID-19, enrolled during active disease. Both conserved end residues are part of each CDR3. Fields, in order: V gene, clone size, J gene, D gene, CDR3 DNA, CDR3 protein. A D gene is named only where the DNA matches it firmly. Rows give clone size only sometimes, using once, few, many, or a class for an expanded clone.

TRBV19	-	TRBJ1-2	TRBD1	TGTGCCAGTAGTATAGCGTACAGGGGGCAGAGCTATGGCTACACCTTC	CASSIAYRGQSYGYTF
TRBV25-1	-	TRBJ2-3	-	TGTGCCAGCGGGGGGACTAGCACAGATACGCAGTATTTT	CASGGTSTDTQYF
TRBV19	-	TRBJ1-5	-	TGTGCCAGTAGTATCCGGGATGGAACGCCCCAGCATTTT	CASSIRDGTPQHF
TRBV5-4	-	TRBJ1-1	-	TGTGCCAGCATGACCCAGGAGAACACTGAAGCTTTCTTT	CASMTQENTEAFF
TRBV29-1	-	TRBJ1-2	TRBD1	TGCAGCGTGGTAGACAGGGGAGACGATGGCTACACCTTC	CSVVDRGDDGYTF
TRBV7-9	-	TRBJ2-7	-	TGTGCCAGCAGCCCGACGACTAGAGGGGAGCAGTACTTC	CASSPTTRGEQYF
TRBV4-1	-	TRBJ2-5	TRBD2	TGCGCCAGCAGCTATCTAGCGGGAGTGGTAGAGACCCAGTACTTC	CASSYLAGVVETQYF
TRBV5-1	few	TRBJ2-5	TRBD2	TGCGCCAGCAGCCCAGGGACTAGGGACCACCAGCAAGAGACCCAGTACTTC	CASSPGTRDHQQETQYF
TRBV6-1	-	TRBJ1-4	-	TGTGCCAGCAGTGCCACACTTGGACAAGGATGGGAAAAACTGTTTTTT	CASSATLGQGWEKLFF
TRBV19	once	TRBJ2-7	TRBD1	TGTGCCAGTAGTATCTCTGGGACAGGGGGCTACGAGCAGTACTTC	CASSISGTGGYEQYF
TRBV7-3	-	TRBJ2-3	-	TGTGCCAGCAGCTTACGGCGGGATGGCACAGATACGCAGTATTTT	CASSLRRDGTDTQYF
TRBV28	-	TRBJ2-7	TRBD2	TGTGCCAGCAGTCTCTTTGGGGCGGGGGGATTCTACGAGCAGTACTTC	CASSLFGAGGFYEQYF
TRBV19	-	TRBJ2-7	TRBD2	TGTGCCAGTAGTACGGGACTAGCGGGGCAGTACTTC	CASSTGLAGQYF
TRBV4-2	-	TRBJ2-1	TRBD2	TGTGCCAGCAGCCAAGAAGTTAGTCTAGCGGGAGGGGATGAGCAGTTCTTC	CASSQEVSLAGGDEQFF